This T cell receptor beta chain originates from a study of molecular identifiers for immune sequencing clone quantification. Overall study context: Four portions were sequenced after RNA from approximately 22,000 or 94,000 naive CD8 cells was split five ways in replicates. Study results and caveats: For effector cells, clones above 20 RNA copies held over 98% of molecules; for naive cells, under 1%.

The germline CDR1 and CDR2 sequences are SGHRS and YFSETQ. V was pared by 0 bases and J by 3 bases, with 18 bases between. The length of the CDR3 is 18 residues. This clonotype was found many times. Its antigen remains unidentified. Libraries of bulk TCR were made by previously described methods (with listed TCR primers). Each CDR3 protein is one row after TCRdb ran MiXCR on the PCR reads. Among hundreds of thousands of distinct CDR3 sequences listed, 20% were seen once. Sorting selected naive CD8 T cells with a CD8+CD4-CCR7+CD45RA+ phenotype. This chain connects TRBV5-1 to TRBJ2-2; tentatively, D is TRBD1 (5 bases). The clonotype was recovered from a human donor in good health. Some libraries in this study had Jurkat cell RNA spiked in. The specimen was naive CD8+ T cells from blood, with Jurkat cell RNA spiked in. The subset denotes: FACS-sorted CD8+CD4-CCR7+CD45RA+ naive T cells. The chain's CDR3 is CASSLEWGATGDTGELFF. The CDR3 nucleotides are TGCGCCAGCAGCTTGGAATGGGGCGCCACAGGAGACACCGGGGAGCTGTTTTTT.